The 18 T cell receptor beta chains in this list originate from one sample, sequenced in a study of cytotoxic CD8 clonotypes in ibrutinib-treated CLL. Measured with immunoSEQ multiplex PCR; TCRdb has only the in-frame clones, and not every one. The table records 30,000 to 40,000 clones, roughly two thirds of them present only once. This specimen was PBMCs, taken before ibrutinib treatment. Receptors originate from a human donor with chronic lymphocytic leukemia.

The V call is TRBV19, the J call TRBJ2-7; TRBD2 matches 9 bases. The CDR3 is 13 amino acids. V trimming: 4 bases; J trimming: 3 bases; junction bases outside the gene matches: 1. CDR1 is LNHDA and CDR2 is SQIVND in the germline V gene (reference sequence). CDR3 sequence: CASSRTSDYEQYF. In DNA form, the CDR3 reads TGTGCCAGTAGTAGGACTAGCGACTACGAGCAGTACTTC. The whole variable domain, filled in from reference TRBV19 and TRBJ2-7, reads DGGITQSPKYLFRKEGQNVTLSCEQNLNHDAMYWYRQDPGQGLRLIYYSQIVNDFQKGDIAEGYSVSREKKESFPLTVTSAQKNPTAFYLCASSRTSDYEQYFGPGTRLTVT.

The chain uses TRBV7-1 and TRBJ2-3, with TRBD2 matching over 7 bases. TRBV7-1 is placed among ORFs of uncertain function. The CDR3 sequence is 16 residues long. J was trimmed by 0 bases and V by 4 bases; bases with no gene match: 7. CDR3 protein: CASSLVLGGSTDTQYF. DNA for the CDR3: TGTGCCAGCAGCTTAGTACTGGGAGGGAGCACAGATACGCAGTATTTT.

The chain carries TRBV18 and TRBJ2-5; D gene uncertain. Germline CDR1 KGHSH, CDR2 LQKENI. There are 15 residues in the CDR3. Trimming removed 2 bases at V and 0 bases at J, with 10 bases between. This chain's CDR3 is CASSPAATYQETQYF. CDR3 nucleotides: TGTGCCAGCTCACCAGCGGCGACGTACCAAGAGACCCAGTACTTC.

The chain recombines TRBV30 with TRBJ2-6, with D maybe TRBD1 (5 bases). CDR1 and CDR2 from the germline V gene are GTSNPN and SVGIG (reference sequence). V lost 0 bases and J lost 2, with 8 bases in between. CDR3 length equals 15 residues. The CDR3 loop reads CAWSVQAAGANVLTF. CDR3 DNA sequence: TGTGCCTGGAGTGTACAGGCGGCTGGGGCCAACGTCCTGACTTTC.

CDR3 in DNA: TGTGCCAGCAGCCCTGCGGGGGCTTGGGCAGATACGCAGTATTTT. Its translation is CASSPAGAWADTQYF. This rearrangement joins TRBV7-9 to TRBJ2-3; weak D call: TRBD2 (7 bases). Germline V CDR1 and CDR2: SEHNR, FQNEAQ (reference sequence). V lost 5 bases to trimming and J lost 4 bases, with 16 bases between them. The CDR3 covers 15 residues.

This sequence joins TRBV10-3 and TRBJ2-7; D remains ambiguous. There are 15 residues in the CDR3. CDR1 is ENHRY, CDR2 SYGVKD, per germline. V lost 10 bases and J lost 4, with 23 bases in between. The CDR3 loop reads CASTRRAGYDYEQYF. The CDR3 nucleotides read TGTGCCAGCACCCGACGGGCCGGTTATGATTACGAGCAGTACTTC.

The J gene is TRBJ1-4, the V gene TRBV15; D unresolved. Germline V gene sequence: CDR1 LNHNV, CDR2 YYDKDF (reference sequence). There are 12 residues in the CDR3. V lost 1 base, J lost 7 bases, and 4 bases lay in between. CDR3 protein: CATSRASEKLFF. The CDR3 DNA follows: TGTGCCACCAGCAGAGCTAGTGAAAAACTGTTTTTT. Full variable domain (rest looked up from reference TRBV15 and TRBJ1-4): DAMVIQNPRYQVTQFGKPVTLSCSQTLNHNVMYWYQQKSSQAPKLLFHYYDKDFNNEADTPDNFQSRRPNTSFCFLDIRSPGLGDTAMYLCATSRASEKLFFGSGTQLSVL.

This clone was observed a few times. The gene calls are TRBV4-2 and TRBJ1-2; D call uncertain. The CDR3 consists of 14 residues. Between the trimmed V and J ends, which lost 0 bases and 10 bases, there was a span of 15 bases. The germline V gene encodes CDR1 LGHNA and CDR2 YNFKEQ. DNA for the CDR3: TGTGCCAGCAGCCAAGATAGAGGGTCCGAGGTCTACACCTTC. It specifies CASSQDRGSEVYTF.

The CDR3 sequence: CASSLSGSTDTQYF. As DNA, the CDR3 is TGTGCCAGCAGCCTTAGCGGGAGCACAGATACGCAGTATTTT. The chain couples TRBV11-3 to TRBJ2-3, with TRBD2 matching over 7 bases. V dropped 5 bases and J dropped 0; count of bases not matched to a gene: 2. CDR1 SGHNT and CDR2 YENEEA come from the germline V gene. The CDR3 runs to 14 residues. Full variable domain (outside the CDR3, taken from reference TRBV11-3 and TRBJ2-3): EAGVVQSPRYKIIEKKQPVAFWCNPISGHNTLYWYLQNLGQGPELLIRYENEEAVDDSQLPKDRFSAERLKGVDSTLKIQPAELGDSAVYLCASSLSGSTDTQYFGPGTRLTVL.

The genes are TRBV27 and TRBJ2-2; D remains unclear. With 6 bases removed from V and 3 bases from J, the gap between germline ends came to 17 bases. Per the germline V gene, CDR1 is MNHEY and CDR2 is SMNVEV (reference sequence). The CDR3 covers 16 residues. The CDR3 is CASSLDTPPDTGELFF. In DNA, the CDR3 is TGTGCCAGCAGCCTAGACACCCCGCCGGACACCGGGGAGCTGTTTTTT.

This clone is a singleton in its sample. The chain joins TRBV19 to TRBJ2-7; D gene unclear. CDR1 LNHDA and CDR2 SQIVND come from the germline V gene (reference sequence). The CDR3 length is 15 residues. V was pared by 7 bases and J by 3 bases, with 19 bases between. For the CDR3, the DNA is TGTGCCAGTAAGAGGTCTACGAACGATGACTACGAGCAGTACTTC. As protein: CASKRSTNDDYEQYF.

This clone was seen more than once but under ten times. V is TRBV28 and J is TRBJ1-2; 8 bases are shared with TRBD1. V shed 9 bases and J 5 bases; nucleotides not matched to a gene: 11. The CDR3 consists of 14 residues. Germline V gene sequence: CDR1 MDHEN, CDR2 SYDVKM. The chain's CDR3 is CASLPGQDTYGYTF. As DNA, the CDR3 is TGTGCCAGTCTCCCGGGACAGGACACTTATGGCTACACCTTC.

V usage is TRBV6-1 and J usage is TRBJ2-3, with D possibly being TRBD1 or TRBD2 (7 bases each). CDR1 and CDR2 from the germline V gene are MNHNS and SASEGT. V was pared by 11 bases and J by 3 bases, with 18 bases between. CDR3 length equals 14 residues. Here the CDR3 DNA reads TGTGCCTGGTCCAGGGGGGGTGGGACAGATACGCAGTATTTT. This encodes CAWSRGGGTDTQYF.

The genes are TRBV7-3 and TRBJ1-1; no firm D call. CDR1 SGHTA and CDR2 FQGTGA come from the germline V gene. The CDR3 runs to 14 residues. Trimming took off 0 bases at V and 5 bases at J, with 10 bases between the two ends. The CDR3 is CASSLTGSGTEAFF. The DNA of the CDR3 is TGTGCCAGCAGCTTAACAGGATCTGGGACTGAAGCTTTCTTT.

The chain links TRBV5-1 to TRBJ1-3; D unresolved. This CDR3 has 14 amino acids. CDR1 SGHRS and CDR2 YFSETQ come from the germline V gene. Trimming stripped 1 base from V and 0 bases from J, with 5 bases between. The CDR3 DNA sequence: TGCGCCAGCAGCTTGAGTACCTCTGGAAACACCATATATTTT. It yields the protein CASSLSTSGNTIYF. The variable domain in full, with the rest retrieved from reference TRBV5-1 and TRBJ1-3, is KAGVTQTPRYLIKTRGQQVTLSCSPISGHRSVSWYQQTPGQGLQFLFEYFSETQRNKGNFPGRFSGRQFSNSRSEMNVSTLELGDSALYLCASSLSTSGNTIYFGEGSWLTVV.

The chain couples TRBV2 to TRBJ1-2, with a weak D call TRBD1 (5 bases). V lost 2 bases and J 8 bases, leaving 15 bases between the germline ends. Germline CDR1 and CDR2: SNHLY and FYNNEI. This CDR3 spans 14 amino acids. The CDR3 region has the DNA TGTGCCAGCAGTGAAATGGGCAGGGCGCGAGGCTACACCTTC. It specifies CASSEMGRARGYTF.

The genes are TRBV28 and TRBJ2-7; D tentatively fits TRBD1 or TRBD2 (6 bases each). Trimming took 4 bases from V and 7 from J, leaving 20 bases between them. Germline CDR1 and CDR2: MDHEN and SYDVKM. This CDR3 comprises 15 residues. The CDR3 bases are TGTGCCAGCAGTTCCCCCGAAGGGGGTGCGGGGGAGCAGTACTTC. Encoded protein: CASSSPEGGAGEQYF.

The rearrangement uses TRBV6-5 and TRBJ1-1; D call uncertain. Germline CDR1 reads MNHEY; CDR2 reads SVGAGI. The CDR3 is 11 amino acids. The germline V and J ends were trimmed by 8 bases and 5 bases, with 9 bases remaining between them. The DNA of the CDR3 is TGTGCCAGCGAGGGTGGTACTGAAGCTTTCTTT. This codes for CASEGGTEAFF.